The 10 T cell receptor beta chains reported below all come from one sample, sequenced in a study of T cells in localized non-small cell lung cancer. The repertoire was sequenced with immunoSEQ multiplex PCR; TCRdb's copy has only in-frame clones and lacks some. The sample records 8,800 or so clones, under 50% being singletons. Sequences were derived from lymph node tissue, sampled before any cancer treatment. These receptors were obtained from a woman aged 40 to 75 with stage I lung adenocarcinoma.

This clone was counted between two and nine times. The genes are TRBV30 and TRBJ1-2, with unresolved D. Trimming stripped 0 bases from V and 8 bases from J, with 13 bases between. CDR1 and CDR2 (germline): GTSNPN, SVGIG (reference sequence). This CDR3 spans 13 amino acids. The CDR3 is CAWSVPGSGGYTF. CDR3 sequence (DNA): TGTGCCTGGAGTGTTCCGGGGTCTGGCGGCTACACCTTC.

This clone has just one count. The V gene is TRBV19, the J gene TRBJ2-4; 8 bases line up with TRBD1. This CDR3 comprises 13 residues. Trimming at V came to 7 bases and at J to 8 bases, leaving 7 bases not matched to a gene. Germline assignment: CDR1 LNHDA and CDR2 SQIVND (reference sequence). This chain's CDR3 is CASKNTGGDIQYF. The DNA of the CDR3 is TGTGCCAGTAAAAATACAGGGGGTGACATTCAGTACTTC.

The count of this clone is one. This CDR3 reads CASSVGGRDEKLFF. The CDR3 region has the DNA TGTGCCAGCAGCGTAGGAGGGAGAGATGAAAAACTGTTTTTT. The chain carries TRBV9 and TRBJ1-4; no firm D call. Deletions cut 0 bases from V and 6 bases from J, with 9 bases between. Germline V gene lookup returns CDR1 SGDLS and CDR2 YYNGEE. The CDR3 sequence is 14 residues long.

This clone is categorized as medium-sized. The chain uses TRBV11-3 and TRBJ1-2, with a weak D call TRBD1 (5 bases). Germline CDR1 and CDR2: SGHNT and YENEEA. The CDR3 consists of 15 residues. Trimming shortened V by 1 base and J by 3 bases, and 12 bases separated the two germline ends. In DNA, the CDR3 is TGTGCCAGCAGCTTAGGCGGGACGGATGACTATGGCTACACCTTC. As protein: CASSLGGTDDYGYTF. Combining the CDR3 with reference TRBV11-3 and TRBJ1-2 gives the whole variable domain EAGVVQSPRYKIIEKKQPVAFWCNPISGHNTLYWYLQNLGQGPELLIRYENEEAVDDSQLPKDRFSAERLKGVDSTLKIQPAELGDSAVYLCASSLGGTDDYGYTFGSGTRLTVV.

V is TRBV6-8 and J is TRBJ1-2, with TRBD1 as a possible D gene (5 bases). The germline V gene encodes CDR1 MNHGY and CDR2 SAAAGT. The V end lost 5 bases, the J end lost 4 bases, and 14 bases lay between the germline ends. This CDR3 has 14 residues. CDR3 nucleotide sequence: TGTGCCAGCAGTGAGCTGGTAGGGGTCTATGGCTACACCTTC. The encoded protein is CASSELVGVYGYTF.

V usage is TRBV19 and J usage is TRBJ2-7, with 10 bases fitting TRBD1. The J segment lost 0 bases and the V segment lost 6 bases, leaving 5 bases of the junction unmatched. The CDR3 has 15 residues. CDR1 and CDR2 (germline): LNHDA, SQIVND (reference sequence). CDR3 residues: CASSPGTGASYEQYF. CDR3 coding DNA: TGTGCCAGTAGCCCCGGGACAGGGGCCTCCTACGAGCAGTACTTC.

The chain has TRBV28 and TRBJ1-4; possibly TRBD1 for D (5 bases). The CDR3 consists of 13 residues. Germline V gene sequence: CDR1 MDHEN, CDR2 SYDVKM. With 7 bases removed from V and 4 bases from J, the gap between germline ends came to 10 bases. The DNA of the CDR3 is TGTGCCAGCAAGGGAGGGGTTAATGAAAAACTGTTTTTT. Its translation is CASKGGVNEKLFF. Complete variable domain (other parts from reference TRBV28 and TRBJ1-4): DVKVTQSSRYLVKRTGEKVFLECVQDMDHENMFWYRQDPGLGLRLIYFSYDVKMKEKGDIPEGYSVSREKKERFSLILESASTNQTSMYLCASKGGVNEKLFFGSGTQLSVL.

V is TRBV11-3 and J is TRBJ1-1; TRBD1 agrees at 7 bases. The CDR3 is 15 amino acids. The V segment lost 5 bases and the J segment 4 bases; nucleotides outside the gene matches: 10. Germline V gives CDR1 SGHNT, CDR2 YENEEA. In DNA form, the CDR3 reads TGTGCCAGCAGCGTGACAGGGCGGTTGGGCACTGAAGCTTTCTTT. Translated: CASSVTGRLGTEAFF.

The gene calls are TRBV10-2 and TRBJ2-1; 7 bases are shared with TRBD1. In germline, CDR1 is WSHSY, CDR2 SAAADI. The V segment lost 4 bases and the J segment 4 bases; nucleotides outside the gene matches: 10. The CDR3 loop spans 16 amino acids. CDR3 region: CASSASDRSGYNEQFF. CDR3 DNA: TGCGCCAGCAGTGCCTCGGACAGGTCCGGGTACAATGAGCAGTTCTTC.

This clone has more than one count but fewer than ten. The gene calls are TRBV6-8 and TRBJ1-1; D not resolved. Trimming stripped 2 bases from V and 5 bases from J, with 12 bases between. This CDR3 is built from 14 residues. The germline gives CDR1 MNHGY, CDR2 SAAAGT. CDR3 amino acids: CASSYTPRATEAFF. DNA for the CDR3: TGTGCCAGCAGTTACACTCCGCGGGCAACTGAAGCTTTCTTT.